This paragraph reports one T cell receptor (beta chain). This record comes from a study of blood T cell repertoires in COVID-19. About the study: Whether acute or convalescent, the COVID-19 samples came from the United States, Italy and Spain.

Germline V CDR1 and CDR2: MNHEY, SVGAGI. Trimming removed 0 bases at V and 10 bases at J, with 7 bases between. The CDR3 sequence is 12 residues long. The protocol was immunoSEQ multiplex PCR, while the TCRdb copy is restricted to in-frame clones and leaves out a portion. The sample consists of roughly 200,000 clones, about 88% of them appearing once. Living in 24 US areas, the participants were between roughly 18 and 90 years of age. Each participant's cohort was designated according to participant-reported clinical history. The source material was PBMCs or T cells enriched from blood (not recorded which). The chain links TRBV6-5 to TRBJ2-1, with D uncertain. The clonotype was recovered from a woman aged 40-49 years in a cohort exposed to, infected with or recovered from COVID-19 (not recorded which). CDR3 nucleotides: TGTGCCAGCAGTTACTCGCTCCGGGAGCAGTTCTTC. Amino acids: CASSYSLREQFF.